These 9 T cell receptor beta chains were all obtained from the same sample, sequenced in a study of T cell responses to AZD1222 COVID-19 vaccine. The method was immunoSEQ multiplex PCR; TCRdb's version includes in-frame clones alone and lacks a portion of them. The data show some 170,000 clones, approximately 90% seen once. The source material was peripheral blood, sampled 28 days after the second AZD1222 dose. All receptors derive from an adult who received the AZD1222 COVID-19 vaccine.

The rearrangement uses TRBV5-1 and TRBJ2-2; 12 positions agree with TRBD2. Germline-derived CDR1 and CDR2 are SGHRS and YFSETQ. The CDR3 runs 15 residues. V was pared by 3 bases and J by 6 bases, with 3 bases of the junction left unmatched. In DNA form, the CDR3 reads TGCGCCAGCAGCTCTAGCGGGGGGGCCCCCGGGGAGCTGTTTTTT. Translating it yields CASSSSGGAPGELFF.

V and J are TRBV11-2 and TRBJ2-1; D may be TRBD2 (6 bases). The CDR3 length is 14 residues. The V gene lost 4 bases and the J gene lost 8 bases, with 15 bases spanning the gap. CDR1 and CDR2 (germline): SGHAT, FQNNGV. CDR3: CASSSSRGWDEQFF. The CDR3 DNA is TGTGCCAGCAGCTCAAGTCGGGGGTGGGATGAGCAGTTCTTC.

A few counts support this clone. The genes are TRBV2 and TRBJ2-5; 8 bases align to TRBD2. V lost 5 bases to trimming and J lost 5 bases; unmatched junction nucleotides: 10. Germline-derived CDR1 and CDR2 are SNHLY and FYNNEI. The CDR3 has 15 residues. The CDR3 is CASSPRTSNMETQYF. The CDR3 DNA sequence: TGTGCCAGCAGTCCCCGGACTAGCAATATGGAGACCCAGTACTTC.

The chain combines TRBV29-1 with TRBJ2-7, with 8 bases aligning to TRBD1. The V segment lost 1 base and the J segment 5 bases; nucleotides outside the gene matches: 7. CDR3 length equals 14 residues. Germline V gene lookup returns CDR1 SQVTM and CDR2 ANQGSEA. CDR3 DNA sequence: TGCAGCGTTGAAGGTTCGGTCAGGGGGCACGAGCAGTACTTC. Translation gives CSVEGSVRGHEQYF.

The J gene is TRBJ1-4, the V gene TRBV6-1; maybe TRBD1 (5 bases). V lost 3 bases, J lost 0 bases, and 20 bases lay in between. The CDR3 spans 19 residues. CDR1 is MNHNS and CDR2 is SASEGT in the germline V gene. The CDR3 DNA is TGTGCCAGCAGTGATGATCAAACAGGCCGTCCTGCAACTAATGAAAAACTGTTTTTT. As protein: CASSDDQTGRPATNEKLFF.

This chain uses TRBV11-1 with TRBJ2-1, with TRBD1 as a possible D gene (6 bases). Germline V gene data show CDR1 as SGHAT and CDR2 as FQDESV (reference sequence). The V end was cut by 6 bases, the J end by 6 bases, with 15 bases between. This CDR3 has 14 residues. CDR3 nucleotide sequence: TGTGCCAGCAGTCCATGGACAGAATCCAATGAGCAGTTCTTC. Translation: CASSPWTESNEQFF.

The rearrangement uses TRBV3-1 (or the pseudogene TRBV3-2) and TRBJ1-1, with D possibly TRBD1 on 5 matching bases. The CDR3 runs 14 residues. Germline-derived CDR1 and CDR2 are LGHDT and YNNKEL (reference sequence). V lost 4 bases, J lost 6 bases, and 15 bases lay in between. The chain's CDR3 is CASSLGVGKAEAFF. CDR3 sequence (DNA): TGTGCCAGCAGCCTGGGGGTAGGGAAGGCTGAAGCTTTCTTT.

This rearrangement joins TRBV5-1 to TRBJ1-1; possible D gene TRBD1, 5 bases. CDR3 length: 15 residues. Germline V lookup: CDR1 SGHRS, CDR2 YFSETQ. The ends were cut back, 4 bases at V and 1 base at J, with 14 bases in the middle. As DNA, the CDR3 is TGCGCCAGCAGCGACCTGACAGCAGCGAACACTGAAGCTTTCTTT. Its protein product is CASSDLTAANTEAFF.

The rearrangement joins TRBV5-5 to TRBJ1-4; D is perhaps TRBD1 (5 bases). This CDR3 has 15 amino acids. In germline, CDR1 is SGHKS, CDR2 YYEKEE (reference sequence). V was trimmed by 0 bases and J by 6 bases, leaving 12 bases between them. The CDR3 protein is CASSLDPGPYEKLFF. CDR3 nucleotide sequence: TGTGCCAGCAGCTTGGACCCGGGACCATATGAAAAACTGTTTTTT.